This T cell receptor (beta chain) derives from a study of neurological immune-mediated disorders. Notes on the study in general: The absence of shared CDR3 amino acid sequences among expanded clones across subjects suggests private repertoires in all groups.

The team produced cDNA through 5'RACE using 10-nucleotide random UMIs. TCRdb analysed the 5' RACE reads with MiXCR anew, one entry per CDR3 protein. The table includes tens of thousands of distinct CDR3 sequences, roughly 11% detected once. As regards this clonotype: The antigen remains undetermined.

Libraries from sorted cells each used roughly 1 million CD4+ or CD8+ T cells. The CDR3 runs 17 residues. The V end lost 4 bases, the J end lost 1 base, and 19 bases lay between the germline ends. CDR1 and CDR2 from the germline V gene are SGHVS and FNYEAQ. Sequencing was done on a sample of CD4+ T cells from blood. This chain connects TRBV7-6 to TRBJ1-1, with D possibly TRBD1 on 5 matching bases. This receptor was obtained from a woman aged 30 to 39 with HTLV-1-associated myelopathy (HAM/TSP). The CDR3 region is CASSSNLAGRKNTEAFF. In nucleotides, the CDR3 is TGTGCCAGCAGCTCCAACCTAGCGGGACGGAAGAACACTGAAGCTTTCTTT.